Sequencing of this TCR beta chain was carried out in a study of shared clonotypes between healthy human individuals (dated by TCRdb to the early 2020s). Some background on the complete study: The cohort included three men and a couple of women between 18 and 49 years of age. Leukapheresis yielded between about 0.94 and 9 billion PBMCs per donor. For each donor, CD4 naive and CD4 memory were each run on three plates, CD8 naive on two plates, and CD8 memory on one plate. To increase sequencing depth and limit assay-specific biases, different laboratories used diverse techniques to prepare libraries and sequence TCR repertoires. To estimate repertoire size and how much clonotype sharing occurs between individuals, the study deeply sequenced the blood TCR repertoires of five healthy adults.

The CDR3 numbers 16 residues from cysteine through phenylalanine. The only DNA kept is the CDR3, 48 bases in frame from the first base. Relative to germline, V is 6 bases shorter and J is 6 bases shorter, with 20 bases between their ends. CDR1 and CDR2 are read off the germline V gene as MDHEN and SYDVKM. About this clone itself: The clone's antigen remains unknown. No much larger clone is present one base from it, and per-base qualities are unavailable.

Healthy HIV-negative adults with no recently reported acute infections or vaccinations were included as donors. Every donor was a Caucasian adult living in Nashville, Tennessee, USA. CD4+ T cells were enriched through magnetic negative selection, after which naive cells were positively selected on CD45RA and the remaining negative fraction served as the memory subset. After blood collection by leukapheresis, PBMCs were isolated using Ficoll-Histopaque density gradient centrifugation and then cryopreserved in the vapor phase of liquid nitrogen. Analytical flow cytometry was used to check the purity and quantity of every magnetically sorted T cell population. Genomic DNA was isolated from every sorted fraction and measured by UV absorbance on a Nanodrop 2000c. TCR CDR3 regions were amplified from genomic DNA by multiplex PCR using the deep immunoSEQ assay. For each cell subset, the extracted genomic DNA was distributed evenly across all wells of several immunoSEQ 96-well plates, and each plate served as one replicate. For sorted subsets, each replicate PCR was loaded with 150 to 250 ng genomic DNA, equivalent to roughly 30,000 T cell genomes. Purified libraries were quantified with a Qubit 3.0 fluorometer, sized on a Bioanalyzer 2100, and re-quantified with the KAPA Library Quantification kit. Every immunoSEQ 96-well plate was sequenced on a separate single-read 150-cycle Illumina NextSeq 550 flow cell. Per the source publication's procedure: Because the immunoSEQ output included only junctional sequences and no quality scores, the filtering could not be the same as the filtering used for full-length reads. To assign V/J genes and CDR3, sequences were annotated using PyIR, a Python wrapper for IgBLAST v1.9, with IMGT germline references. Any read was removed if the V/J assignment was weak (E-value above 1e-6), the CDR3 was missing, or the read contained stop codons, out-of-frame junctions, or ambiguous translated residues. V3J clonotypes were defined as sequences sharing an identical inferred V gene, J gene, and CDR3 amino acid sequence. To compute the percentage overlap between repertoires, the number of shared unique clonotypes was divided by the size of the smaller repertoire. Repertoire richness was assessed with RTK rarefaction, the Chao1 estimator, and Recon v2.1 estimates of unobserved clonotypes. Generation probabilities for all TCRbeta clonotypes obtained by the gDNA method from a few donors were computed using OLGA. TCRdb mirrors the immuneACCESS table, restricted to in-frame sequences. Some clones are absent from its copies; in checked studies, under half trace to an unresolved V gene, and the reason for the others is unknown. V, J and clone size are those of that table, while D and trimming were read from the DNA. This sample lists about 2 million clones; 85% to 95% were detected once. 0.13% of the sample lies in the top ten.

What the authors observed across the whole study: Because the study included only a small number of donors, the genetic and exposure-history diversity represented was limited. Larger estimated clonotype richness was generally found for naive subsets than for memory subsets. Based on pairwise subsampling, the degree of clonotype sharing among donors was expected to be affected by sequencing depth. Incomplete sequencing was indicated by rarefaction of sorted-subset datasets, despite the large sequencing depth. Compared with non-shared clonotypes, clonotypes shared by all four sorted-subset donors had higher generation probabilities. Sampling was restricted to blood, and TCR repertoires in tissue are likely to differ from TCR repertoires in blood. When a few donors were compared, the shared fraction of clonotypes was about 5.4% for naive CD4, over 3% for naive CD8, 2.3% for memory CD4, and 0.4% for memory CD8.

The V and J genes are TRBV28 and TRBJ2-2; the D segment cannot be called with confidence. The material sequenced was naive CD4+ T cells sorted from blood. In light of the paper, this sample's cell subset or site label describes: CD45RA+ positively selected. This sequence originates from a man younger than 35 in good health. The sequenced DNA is TGTGCCAGCAGGCGTGCCGGGCCTACTCCACCCGGGGAGCTGTTTTTT. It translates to CASRRAGPTPPGELFF.